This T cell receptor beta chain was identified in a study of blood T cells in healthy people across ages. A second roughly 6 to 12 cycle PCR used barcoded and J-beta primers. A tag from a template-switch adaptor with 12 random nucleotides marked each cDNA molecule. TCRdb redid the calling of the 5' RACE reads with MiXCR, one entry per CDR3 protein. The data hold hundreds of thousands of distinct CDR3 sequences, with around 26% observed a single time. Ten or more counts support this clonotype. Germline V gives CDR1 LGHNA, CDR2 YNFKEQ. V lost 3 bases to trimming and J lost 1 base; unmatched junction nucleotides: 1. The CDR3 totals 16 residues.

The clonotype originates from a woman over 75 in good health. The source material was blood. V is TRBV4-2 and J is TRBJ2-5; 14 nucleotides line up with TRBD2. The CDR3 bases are TGTGCCAGCAGCCAGACTAGCGGGGGGGTCCAAGAGACCCAGTACTTC. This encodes CASSQTSGGVQETQYF.